These 29 T cell receptor beta chains share one sample of origin, sequenced in a study of blood T cell repertoires in COVID-19 (dated by TCRdb to between 2020 and 2021). Receptor amplification or capture employed the immunoSEQ multiplex PCR assay. TCRdb's version of the immuneACCESS table is confined to in-frame rearrangements and falls short of the full clone set. An unresolved V gene accounts for under half of the shortfall where checked; the remainder is of unknown origin. The sample table shows approximately 160,000 clones, and approximately 87% are seen once. The biggest ten clones account for approximately 4.4% of the sample. The sequencing sample was made of PBMCs or T cells enriched from blood (not recorded which). Source of these receptors: a woman between 50 and 59 years old who had recovered from COVID-19.

This chain links TRBV28 with TRBJ1-5, with D perhaps TRBD1 (5 bases). The CDR3 contains 13 residues. Germline V gene data show CDR1 as MDHEN and CDR2 as SYDVKM. V lost 6 bases and J lost 6, with 12 bases in between. The CDR3 here is CASRGEGGQPQHF. The CDR3 nucleotides read TGTGCCAGCAGGGGGGAGGGCGGTCAGCCCCAGCATTTT.

There are a few counts of this clone. The chain joins TRBV7-9 to TRBJ1-3; TRBD1 matches at 8 bases. This CDR3 is built from 18 residues. V trimming: 2 bases; J trimming: 0 bases; junction bases outside the gene matches: 9. CDR1 and CDR2 (germline): SEHNR, FQNEAQ (reference sequence). CDR3 protein: CASSLSGTGAFSGNTIYF. The CDR3 bases are TGTGCCAGCAGCTTATCCGGGACAGGCGCCTTCTCTGGAAACACCATATATTTT. The full variable domain, with the rest looked up from reference TRBV7-9 and TRBJ1-3, is DTGVSQNPRHKITKRGQNVTFRCDPISEHNRLYWYRQTLGQGPEFLTYFQNEAQLEKSRLLSDRFSAERPKGSFSTLEIQRTEQGDSAMYLCASSLSGTGAFSGNTIYFGEGSWLTVV.

The chain uses TRBV7-6 and TRBJ1-4; a weak D match, TRBD1 (5 bases). CDR3 size: 15 residues. Germline lookup yields CDR1 SGHVS and CDR2 FNYEAQ. V was clipped by 1 base and J by 8 bases, with 14 bases between them. The CDR3 DNA sequence: TGTGCCAGCAGCTTAGGCCTTGGGCAGGGCGAAAAACTGTTTTTT. Translated, it gives CASSLGLGQGEKLFF.

This rearrangement joins TRBV11-3 to TRBJ1-4; D is perhaps TRBD1 (6 bases). V lost 3 bases, J lost 5 bases, and 10 bases lay in between. CDR1 and CDR2 (germline): SGHNT, YENEEA. This CDR3 region has 14 residues. The CDR3 bases are TGTGCCAGCAGCTTGGGACACGCCAATGAAAAACTGTTTTTT. Its protein is CASSLGHANEKLFF. Drawing the rest from reference TRBV11-3 and TRBJ1-4, the complete variable domain is EAGVVQSPRYKIIEKKQPVAFWCNPISGHNTLYWYLQNLGQGPELLIRYENEEAVDDSQLPKDRFSAERLKGVDSTLKIQPAELGDSAVYLCASSLGHANEKLFFGSGTQLSVL.

This clone was recorded a few times. The gene calls are TRBV6-6 and TRBJ1-6, with TRBD1 identical over 9 bases. CDR1 is MNHNY, CDR2 SVGAGI, per germline (reference sequence). Trimming removed 6 bases from V and 9 bases from J; junction bases left unmatched: 12. There are 16 residues in the CDR3. CDR3 nucleotides: TGTGCCAGCAGGACGAAATCCGGGACAGGGTCTTCACCCCTCCACTTT. It codes for CASRTKSGTGSSPLHF.

This clone was seen just once. The genes are TRBV29-1 and TRBJ1-2; 8 positions match TRBD1. The CDR3 is 14 residues long. Germline-derived CDR1 and CDR2 are SQVTM and ANQGSEA. V dropped 3 bases and J dropped 1; count of bases not matched to a gene: 4. As DNA, the CDR3 is TGCAGCGTTGAGGGAGGACAGGGTAACTATGGCTACACCTTC. Residues: CSVEGGQGNYGYTF.

The rearrangement links TRBV11-3 to TRBJ1-2; TRBD1 matches 8 bases. V trimming: 4 bases; J trimming: 2 bases; junction bases outside the gene matches: 18. The CDR3 is made up of 19 amino acids. Germline CDR1 reads SGHNT; CDR2 reads YENEEA. The CDR3 is CASSSRRGQGSPLNYGYTF. DNA of the CDR3: TGTGCCAGCAGCTCTCGCCGCGGACAGGGTTCCCCTCTGAACTATGGCTACACCTTC.

V and J are TRBV15 and TRBJ1-1; D remains unclear. The germline V and J ends were trimmed by 5 bases and 4 bases, with 11 bases remaining between them. CDR3 length equals 13 residues. Germline V gives CDR1 LNHNV, CDR2 YYDKDF (reference sequence). The CDR3 protein is CATSARLLTEAFF. The CDR3, as DNA: TGTGCCACCAGCGCCCGACTACTCACTGAAGCTTTCTTT.

V and J are TRBV12-5 and TRBJ1-5; 8 nucleotides line up with TRBD1. The CDR3 spans 16 residues. Trimming removed 1 base from V and 7 bases from J; junction bases left unmatched: 9. The germline V gene has CDR1 LGHNT and CDR2 FRNRAP. CDR3 residues: CASGLGDRPKGQPQHF. The CDR3 region has the DNA TGTGCTAGTGGTTTGGGGGACAGGCCTAAGGGGCAGCCCCAGCATTTT.

This sequence joins TRBV27 and TRBJ1-1, with a tentative D call TRBD1 (6 bases). Germline V gives CDR1 MNHEY, CDR2 SMNVEV (reference sequence). Trimming left V 5 bases short and J 7 bases short, with 14 bases between. This CDR3 region has 13 residues. CDR3 sequence (DNA): TGTGCCAGCAGTCGGGAGGGGGGGAGTGAAGCTTTCTTT. It encodes CASSREGGSEAFF.

This rearrangement joins TRBV7-8 to TRBJ2-6; D is possibly TRBD1 (6 bases). Germline-derived CDR1 and CDR2 are SGHVS and FQNEAQ. Deletions cut 2 bases from V and 4 bases from J, with 18 bases between. The CDR3 is 18 residues long. The CDR3 reads CASSLRSGVPSGANVLTF. In nucleotides, the CDR3 is TGTGCCAGCAGCTTACGTTCAGGGGTTCCCTCAGGGGCCAACGTCCTGACTTTC.

The chain is built from TRBV4-3 and TRBJ1-2; 10 nucleotides line up with TRBD1. The V gene's germline CDR1 is LGHNA and CDR2 YSLEER. V shed 4 bases and J 0 bases; nucleotides not matched to a gene: 5. CDR3 length equals 16 residues. CDR3 sequence (DNA): TGCGCCAGCAGCCCGGGACAGGGGCTTACTAACTATGGCTACACCTTC. It translates to CASSPGQGLTNYGYTF.

This chain links TRBV14 with TRBJ2-5; the match to TRBD2 covers 7 bases. Germline values: CDR1 SGHDN, CDR2 FVKESK. The CDR3 loop spans 14 amino acids. V lost 1 base, J lost 5 bases, and 4 bases stayed unmatched. The CDR3 is CASSQAPGGETQYF. DNA for the CDR3: TGTGCCAGCAGCCAAGCCCCCGGGGGGGAGACCCAGTACTTC. The full variable domain, its missing parts supplied by reference TRBV14 and TRBJ2-5, is EAGVTQFPSHSVIEKGQTVTLRCDPISGHDNLYWYRRVMGKEIKFLLHFVKESKQDESGMPNNRFLAERTGGTYSTLKVQPAELEDSGVYFCASSQAPGGETQYFGPGTRLLVL.

The chain combines TRBV11-2 with TRBJ2-3, with TRBD2 as a possible D gene (6 bases). V was shortened by 5 bases and J by 7 bases, with 19 bases between the two germline ends. This CDR3 has 15 amino acids. Germline CDR1 reads SGHAT; CDR2 reads FQNNGV. CDR3 DNA: TGTGCCAGCAGCCCTTTGCGGGAAGTACAGAATACGCAGTATTTT. It yields the protein CASSPLREVQNTQYF.

This sequence joins TRBV24-1 and TRBJ2-5; a possible D gene is TRBD1 (5 bases). The CDR3 loop spans 17 amino acids. The germline gives CDR1 KGHDR, CDR2 SFDVKD. The V gene lost 4 bases and the J gene lost 5 bases, with 22 bases spanning the gap. The CDR3 here is CATSDSLVQGVGETQYF. CDR3 DNA: TGTGCCACCAGTGACTCCCTCGTGCAGGGTGTGGGGGAGACCCAGTACTTC.

The rearrangement joins TRBV28 to TRBJ2-1; D unclear. The CDR3 is made up of 13 amino acids. Trimming stripped 6 bases from V and 12 bases from J, with 18 bases between. Germline loops: CDR1 MDHEN, CDR2 SYDVKM. DNA for the CDR3: TGTGCCAGCAGCCCCCCCTATAGATCGGGGCAGTTCTTC. This sequence encodes CASSPPYRSGQFF.

The chain is built from TRBV11-2 and TRBJ2-5, with D possibly matching TRBD2 (6 bases). The CDR3 loop spans 15 amino acids. Germline V gene sequence: CDR1 SGHAT, CDR2 FQNNGV. Trimming removed 6 bases at V and 1 base at J, with 15 bases between. The CDR3 reads CASSSELAAQETQYF. For the CDR3, the DNA is TGTGCCAGCAGTTCCGAATTAGCGGCCCAAGAGACCCAGTACTTC. The full variable domain, rest sourced from reference TRBV11-2 and TRBJ2-5, is EAGVAQSPRYKIIEKRQSVAFWCNPISGHATLYWYQQILGQGPKLLIQFQNNGVVDDSQLPKDRFSAERLKGVDSTLKIQPAKLEDSAVYLCASSSELAAQETQYFGPGTRLLVL.

This clone was counted a few times. The chain links TRBV6-5 to TRBJ2-3; D unclear. V shed 7 bases and J shed 0 bases, with 2 bases lying between them. Germline assignment: CDR1 MNHEY and CDR2 SVGAGI. The CDR3 spans 11 residues. Here the CDR3 reads CASTSTDTQYF. The CDR3 coding sequence is TGTGCCAGCACTAGCACAGATACGCAGTATTTT.

The V call is TRBV7-6, the J call TRBJ1-2; the D gene is possibly TRBD1 (5 bases). The germline CDR1 and CDR2 sequences are SGHVS and FNYEAQ. V dropped 1 base and J dropped 0 bases, with 9 bases sitting between them. The CDR3 runs to 15 residues. The CDR3: CASSLGGGSNYGYTF. CDR3 DNA sequence: TGTGCCAGCAGCTTAGGCGGGGGTTCTAACTATGGCTACACCTTC.

The rearrangement links TRBV5-1 to TRBJ1-5, with 7 bases aligning to TRBD1. The CDR3 has 13 amino acids. Germline trimming cut 2 bases from V and 9 bases from J; bases unmatched to any gene: 5. Germline-derived CDR1 and CDR2 are SGHRS and YFSETQ. DNA of the CDR3: TGCGCCAGCAGCTTCACCTCAGGGGGGCCCCAGCATTTT. Its translation: CASSFTSGGPQHF.

This chain uses TRBV6-5 with TRBJ2-7, with D maybe TRBD1 (6 bases). The CDR3 is made up of 13 amino acids. Germline loops: CDR1 MNHEY, CDR2 SVGAGI. V was cut by 6 bases and J by 2 bases, with 11 bases left in between. CDR3 DNA sequence: TGTGCCAGCAGCCCGGACAGTCCCTACGAGCAGTACGTC. It yields the protein CASSPDSPYEQYV.

The chain combines TRBV9 with TRBJ1-1; 7 nucleotides match TRBD1. After removal of 4 bases from V and 6 bases from J, the junction contained 12 bases not matched to a gene. CDR3 length: 15 amino acids. Germline CDR1 is SGDLS and CDR2 is YYNGEE. CDR3 sequence reads: CASSNPRQGVAEAFF. For the CDR3, the DNA is TGTGCCAGCAGCAATCCGAGACAGGGAGTCGCTGAAGCTTTCTTT.

The CDR3 DNA follows: TGCAGCGTGACAGGCTACCTACAAGAGACCCAGTACTTC. Amino acid sequence: CSVTGYLQETQYF. V and J are TRBV29-1 and TRBJ2-5; tentatively, D is TRBD1 (6 bases). Germline V gene data show CDR1 as SQVTM and CDR2 as ANQGSEA. V was cut by 6 bases and J by 2 bases, with 13 bases left in between. The CDR3 runs 13 residues.

The V gene is TRBV7-9, the J gene TRBJ2-6; 10 positions agree with TRBD1. The CDR3 loop spans 14 amino acids. Germline V lookup: CDR1 SEHNR, CDR2 FQNEAQ (reference sequence). The J segment lost 11 bases and the V segment lost 5 bases, leaving 6 bases of the junction unmatched. The CDR3 reads CASSPGTGAYVLTF. DNA for the CDR3: TGTGCCAGCAGCCCCGGGACAGGGGCTTACGTCCTGACTTTC.

This chain links TRBV19 with TRBJ1-2, with 11 bases identical to TRBD1. CDR3 length: 16 amino acids. The junction had 11 bases not matched to a gene; V was cut back by 7 bases and J by 4 bases. The V gene's germline CDR1 is LNHDA and CDR2 SQIVND (reference sequence). The CDR3 nucleotides read TGTGCCAGTAAGGCACCGGGACAGGGGGTCCCCTATGGCTACACCTTC. This translates into CASKAPGQGVPYGYTF.

This rearrangement joins TRBV25-1 to TRBJ2-1, with D perhaps matching TRBD2 (6 bases). This CDR3 has 16 amino acids. V lost 5 bases and J lost 9, with 23 bases in between. Germline CDR1 and CDR2: MGHDK and SYGVNS. The CDR3 sequence is CASSWGVDIGESEQFF. Written as DNA, the CDR3 is TGTGCCAGCAGTTGGGGGGTGGACATCGGCGAAAGTGAGCAGTTCTTC.

The chain is built from TRBV2 and TRBJ1-5; D call uncertain. Germline V CDR1 and CDR2: SNHLY, FYNNEI. Trimming pared 1 base from V and 7 bases from J, leaving 14 bases between. This CDR3 is built from 15 residues. The CDR3 DNA is TGTGCCAGCAGTGAAGAAGGAGGGCGTCGACAGCCCCAGCATTTT. It yields the protein CASSEEGGRRQPQHF. The full variable domain, rest sourced from reference TRBV2 and TRBJ1-5, is EPEVTQTPSHQVTQMGQEVILRCVPISNHLYFYWYRQILGQKVEFLVSFYNNEISEKSEIFDDQFSVERPDGSNFTLKIRSTKLEDSAMYFCASSEEGGRRQPQHFGDGTRLSIL.

V is TRBV11-2 and J is TRBJ1-2, with 7 bases identical to TRBD1. Germline trimming cut 6 bases from V and 5 bases from J; bases unmatched to any gene: 9. This CDR3 has 14 residues. The V gene's germline CDR1 is SGHAT and CDR2 FQNNGV. CDR3 bases: TGTGCCAGCAGTTATGGGACAGATCGTTATGGCTACACCTTC. Translating it yields CASSYGTDRYGYTF.

CDR3 in amino acids: CAISSINNRGGYGYTF. The CDR3, as DNA: TGTGCCATCAGTTCCATTAATAACAGGGGGGGCTATGGCTACACCTTC. The rearrangement joins TRBV10-3 to TRBJ1-2, with 8 bases lining up with TRBD1. Per germline, CDR1 ENHRY and CDR2 SYGVKD. Germline trimming cut 5 bases from V and 4 bases from J; bases unmatched to any gene: 12. CDR3 length equals 16 residues.